This T cell receptor (beta chain) appears in the sequencing data of a study of blood T cell repertoires in COVID-19. This CDR3 has 17 residues. J gave up 2 bases and V 1 base, and 5 bases lay outside the gene matches. CDR1 SEHNR and CDR2 FQNEAQ come from the germline V gene (reference sequence). Details on this clone: Distinct nucleotide sequences in the sample also encode this CDR3.

This table comes from immunoSEQ multiplex PCR, and its TCRdb copy is limited to in-frame clones, with some not included. Of 120,000 to 150,000 clones in the sample, roughly 88% were seen once. This TCR was sampled from a man aged 60 to 69 with active or convalescent COVID-19. The rearrangement links TRBV7-9 to TRBJ2-5, with TRBD2 matching over 12 bases. Material for sequencing was peripheral blood. This chain's CDR3 is CASSLGGLAGKQETQYF. In DNA form, the CDR3 reads TGTGCCAGCAGCTTAGGTGGACTAGCGGGAAAACAAGAGACCCAGTACTTC. Based on the CDR3 plus reference TRBV7-9 and TRBJ2-5, the full variable domain is DTGVSQNPRHKITKRGQNVTFRCDPISEHNRLYWYRQTLGQGPEFLTYFQNEAQLEKSRLLSDRFSAERPKGSFSTLEIQRTEQGDSAMYLCASSLGGLAGKQETQYFGPGTRLLVL.